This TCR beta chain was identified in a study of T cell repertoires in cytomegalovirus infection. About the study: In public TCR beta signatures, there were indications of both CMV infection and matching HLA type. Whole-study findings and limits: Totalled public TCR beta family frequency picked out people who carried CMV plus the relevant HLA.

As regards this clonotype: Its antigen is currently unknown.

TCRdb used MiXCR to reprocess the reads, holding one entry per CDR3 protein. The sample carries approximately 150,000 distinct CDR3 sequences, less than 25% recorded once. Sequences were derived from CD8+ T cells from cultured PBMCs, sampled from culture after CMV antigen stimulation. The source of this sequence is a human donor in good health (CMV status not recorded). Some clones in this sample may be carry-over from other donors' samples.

In DNA form, the CDR3 reads TGTGCCAGCAGCCACGGCCTAGGGCTCTACGAGCAGTACTTC. Its translation: CASSHGLGLYEQYF. This chain links TRBV7-9 with TRBJ2-7; D is uncertain. Trimming took 5 bases from V and 3 from J, leaving 14 bases between them. This CDR3 comprises 14 residues. Looked up from germline, CDR1 is SEHNR and CDR2 is FQNEAQ (reference sequence). The full variable domain, rest sourced from reference TRBV7-9 and TRBJ2-7, is DTGVSQNPRHKITKRGQNVTFRCDPISEHNRLYWYRQTLGQGPEFLTYFQNEAQLEKSRLLSDRFSAERPKGSFSTLEIQRTEQGDSAMYLCASSHGLGLYEQYFGPGTRLTVT.